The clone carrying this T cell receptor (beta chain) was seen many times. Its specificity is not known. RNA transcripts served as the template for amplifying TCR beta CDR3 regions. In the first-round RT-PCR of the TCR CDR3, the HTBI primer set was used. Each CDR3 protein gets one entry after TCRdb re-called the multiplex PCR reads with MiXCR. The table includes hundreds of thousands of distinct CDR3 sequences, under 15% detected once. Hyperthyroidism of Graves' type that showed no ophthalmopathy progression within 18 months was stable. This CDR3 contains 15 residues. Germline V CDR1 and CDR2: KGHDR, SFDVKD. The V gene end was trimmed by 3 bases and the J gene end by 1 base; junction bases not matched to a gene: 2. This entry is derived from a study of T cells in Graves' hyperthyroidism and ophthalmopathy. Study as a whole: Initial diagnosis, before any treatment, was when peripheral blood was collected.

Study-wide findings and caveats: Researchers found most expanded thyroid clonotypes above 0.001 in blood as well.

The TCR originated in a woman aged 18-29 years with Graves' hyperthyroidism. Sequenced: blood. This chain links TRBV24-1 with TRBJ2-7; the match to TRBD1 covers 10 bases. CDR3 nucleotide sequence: TGTGCCACCAGTGATCCGGGACAGGGGTCCTACGAGCAGTACTTC. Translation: CATSDPGQGSYEQYF.